This T cell receptor beta chain was profiled in a study of T cell responses to AZD1222 COVID-19 vaccine. General study results and limits: The repertoires were collected only after the peak T cell response. Close to half of spike-specific TCRs reportedly recognize unmutated variant regions. Possibly, clonal diversity was underestimated; donors were largely white British and included more females. The study found vaccine-associated CD4 TCRs spanning spike, dominant at 160-218 and 743-854.

As concerns this clone: The target antigen is unknown.

Losses at the gene ends were 6 bases for V and 3 bases for J; bases not matched to a gene: 5. Per germline, CDR1 SNHLY and CDR2 FYNNEI. There are 15 residues in the CDR3. This table comes from immunoSEQ multiplex PCR, and its TCRdb copy is limited to in-frame clones, with some not included. The repertoire holds some 200,000 clones, with about 93% as singletons. The chain couples TRBV2 to TRBJ1-2; 12 bases match TRBD1. The clonotype originates from an adult in good health. The sequenced sample was peripheral blood, obtained on day 0 of MenACWY control vaccination. CDR3 in DNA: TGTGCCAGCAGGGCCGGGACAGGGGGCGACTATGGCTACACCTTC. It is translated as CASRAGTGGDYGYTF.